This TCR beta chain was sequenced during a study of long-term antiretroviral therapy in people with HIV (dated 2022 in TCRdb). For the wider study: The earliest samples were collected about a decade before the 2015 WHO recommendation for immediate ART, when ART was typically delayed until CD4 counts fell. Whether ART initiation and durable HIV suppression were associated with changes in peripheral blood TRB repertoire composition and diversity was tested in a retrospective serial study. A total of 192 cryopreserved PBMC samples were contributed to the cohort by 30 adults with confirmed HIV infection, with samples collected serially over a mean of approximately six years (range 1-12). Among the 25 to 30 participants with HIV, eleven to twelve were female. No cross-contamination during QIAcube processing was shown when test extractions of a monoclonal T-cell line were performed alongside fewer than 40 polyclonal samples.

To be included, a participant needed at least one PBMC sample from before ART initiation plus at least two post-ART samples. Every participant with HIV received treatment in the United States of America. Before DNA extraction, cryopreserved samples containing about 0.95-10 million PBMC were thawed and washed. At the time of the earliest PBMC sample, participants with HIV were aged between roughly 23 and 60 years. Each participant contributed PBMC samples from 1-4 timepoints before ART initiation and 2-8 timepoints after ART initiation, with a median of 7 samples. Serial HIV viral load, CD4+ T-cell count, ART history and demographic data were obtained for every participant. A Qiagen kit on a QIAcube was used to extract genomic DNA from unsorted PBMC, with samples processed in batches of 12. For this clone: It lacks a known antigen. Base qualities were left out, and no much larger clone turns up one base away.

Paper-wide results and their limitations: Unsorted PBMC were profiled instead of sorted CD4+ and CD8+ T cells because pre-ART samples had limited cell numbers. The samples span the years 2004 to 2017, and the ART regimens used may be less effective than current regimens. No data were available on ART adherence, viral resistance or therapy changes, limiting inferences about post-ART repertoire changes. ART initiation was associated with a significant increase in TRB diversity, but diversity stayed significantly below transplant donor controls even after long-term ART. Because PBMC availability was limited, only the TCR beta chain was sequenced, with no alpha chain pairing. Narrower CDR3 length ranges were observed in HIV repertoires than in controls, and an antigen-experienced repertoire with only a slight naive shift after ART was suggested by the network structure. Expanded TRB clones identified before ART initiation dominated the repertoire across all time points, though the dominance fluctuated and decreased in many PLHIV after ART.

The immunoSEQ hsTCRB v3.0 assay was used at survey level resolution for TRB variable region sequencing. A depth of roughly 35,000-55,000 T-cell genomes per sample was targeted for TRB sequencing. TRB libraries were pooled and sequenced on an Illumina MiSeq using a v3 150-cycle kit. The authors' analysis ran thus. Analysis of repertoires was carried out in R inside a reproducible Nextflow workflow spanning QC, data transformation and analysis. Custom analyses were implemented in LymphoSeq2, an R package for AIRR-Seq data exploration. A handful of samples that yielded fewer than 5000 total TRB sequences were excluded, so that some 190 HIV repertoires were analyzed. Among the 170 to 200 HIV repertoires that were kept, 59 were collected before ART initiation and under 150 were collected after ART initiation. Each repertoire was downsampled to 5000 TRB nucleotide sequences, and summary statistics were averaged across 100 downsampling iterations. The analysis kept only TRB sequences whose CDR3 regions were at least seven amino acids long. Diversity was assessed using a clonality score derived from Shannon entropy and using the Gini coefficient. In the repertoire networks, any two of the top 5000 CDR3 amino acid sequences were linked whenever the two sequences differed by an edit distance of one. GLIPH2 predicted antigen specificity groups and MHC restriction for TRB CDR3 amino acid sequences. Known CMV, EBV, HIV or tissue antigen associations were flagged by matching CDR3 amino acid sequences against VDJdb and McPAS-TCR. Pre-ART, post-ART and control groups were compared with Wilcoxon signed-rank tests and Holm-Bonferroni correction. As stored in TCRdb, this immuneACCESS dataset retains in-frame rearrangements with V and J assigned. A fraction of the clones does not appear; measured against another copy, unresolved V genes explain less than half of the discrepancy, and the remainder lacks a known reason. V, J and clone size derive from that table, while D and trimming were established from the DNA sequence. Recorded for this sample are about 8,800 clones; roughly three quarters of them occurred a single time. The ten largest account for about 19% of the sample.

From the germline V gene, CDR1 is ENHRY and CDR2 is SYGVKD. Including the terminal cysteine and phenylalanine, the CDR3 comprises 13 residues. Only the CDR3 region is kept as DNA, spanning 39 bases read in frame from base 1. V is cut by 7 bases and J by 0 bases, and the space between the germline ends is 9 bases. The chain employs TRBV10-3 and TRBJ1-1; TRBD1 is a weak D gene call, 5 bases matching. The TCR sequence derives from a man aged 35 to 55 with HIV. The input for sequencing was unsorted PBMCs, taken 1.8 years before starting antiretroviral therapy. In nucleotides, the sequence is TGTGCCATCACTGTACAGGTGAACACTGAAGCTTTCTTT. Its product reads: CAITVQVNTEAFF.